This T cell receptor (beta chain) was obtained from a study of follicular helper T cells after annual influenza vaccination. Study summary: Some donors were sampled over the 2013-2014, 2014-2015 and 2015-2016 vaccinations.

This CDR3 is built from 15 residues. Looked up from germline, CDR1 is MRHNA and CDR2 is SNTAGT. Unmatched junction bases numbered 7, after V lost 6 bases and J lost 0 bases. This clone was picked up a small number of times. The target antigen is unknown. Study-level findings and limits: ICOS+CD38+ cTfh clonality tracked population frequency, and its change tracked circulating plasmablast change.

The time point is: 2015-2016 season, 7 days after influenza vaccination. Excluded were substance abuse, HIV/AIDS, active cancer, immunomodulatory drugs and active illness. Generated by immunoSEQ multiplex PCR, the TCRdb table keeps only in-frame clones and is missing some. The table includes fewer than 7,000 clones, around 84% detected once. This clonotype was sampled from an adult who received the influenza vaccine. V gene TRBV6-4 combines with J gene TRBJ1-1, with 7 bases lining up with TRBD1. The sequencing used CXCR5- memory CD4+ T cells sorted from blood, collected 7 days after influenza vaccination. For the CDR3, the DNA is TGTGCCAGCAGGAATCGGACAGGAATGAACACTGAAGCTTTCTTT. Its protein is CASRNRTGMNTEAFF.